These 16 T cell receptor beta chains were all obtained from the same sample, sequenced in a study of breast tumors, draining lymph nodes, adjacent tissues (dated by TCRdb to about 2016). The lymph node samples were taken from the axillary draining lymph nodes of breast cancer patients. Library preparation employed multiplex PCR. The data were produced on an Illumina HiSeq 2000. TCRdb's own reprocessing of the public reads used fastp at Q25 and MiXCR and kept productive beta chains. Here each entry gathers all rows of one CDR3 protein and keeps the most common genes and DNA. This sample is represented by 180,000 or so distinct CDR3 sequences; 25% to 40% of them were singletons. The ten biggest clones cover around 4% of the sample. Sample: axillary lymph node tissue. The receptor set was obtained from a female donor with breast cancer. Some clones in this sample may be carry-over from other donors' samples.

This clonotype was seen at least ten times. The chain recombines TRBV12-3 or TRBV12-4 with TRBJ1-4, with 9 bases that match TRBD1. CDR3 length: 15 residues. J gave up 8 bases and V 1 base, and 5 bases lay outside the gene matches. Written as DNA, the CDR3 is TGTGCCAGCAGTTTAGAACAGGGGGCCCGCGAAAAACTGTTTTTT. It specifies CASSLEQGAREKLFF.

This clonotype was seen more than once but under ten times. CDR3 coding DNA: TGTGCCAGCAGCACCAGACAGGGGAAGGGCACTGAAGCTTTCTTT. Translating it yields CASSTRQGKGTEAFF. This chain joins TRBV6-1 and TRBJ1-1; 8 bases are shared with TRBD1. The trim removed 6 bases at V and 4 bases at J, leaving 10 bases unmatched. The CDR3 contains 15 residues. The germline V gene encodes CDR1 MNHNS and CDR2 SASEGT.

This clonotype was seen repeatedly, ten times or more. One end of the junction fails to match germline, which may point to a read error. V gene TRBV5-1 combines with J gene TRBJ1-6; 7 bases are shared with TRBD1. Germline values: CDR1 SGHRS, CDR2 YFSETQ. This CDR3 has 14 residues. DNA for the CDR3: TGCGCCAGCAGAAGGGACAGCAGTAATTCCCCCCTCCACTTT. It specifies CASRRDSSNSPLHF.

In regard to this clonotype: The CDR3 does not close with the conserved phenylalanine or tryptophan, likely indicating a read error. Because the CDR3's place on the DNA is in doubt, the DNA is left out and the CDR3 is given as listed by TCRdb. CDR3: CASSLFLDL. V is TRBV7-8 and J is TRBJ1-3. Termini included, the CDR3 measures 9 amino acids. CDR1 is SGHVS, CDR2 FQNEAQ, per germline.

This chain links TRBV20-1 with TRBJ1-3; D unresolved. CDR1 is DFQATT, CDR2 SNEGSKA, per germline (reference sequence). CDR3 length equals 16 residues. V lost 0 bases and J 0 bases, leaving 12 bases between the germline ends. The CDR3 reads CSARDFGSNSGNTIYF. The CDR3 DNA reads as TGCAGTGCTAGAGATTTTGGCAGCAACTCTGGAAACACCATATATTTT.

The sample holds a few counts of this clonotype. Since no conserved phenylalanine or tryptophan closes the CDR3, a read error is the likely cause. The chain carries TRBV7-9 and TRBJ2-1; TRBD2 matches 8 bases. CDR1 and CDR2 (germline): SEHNR, FQNEAQ (reference sequence). CDR3 size: 18 residues. CDR3 loop: CASSQDRPGTRIYNEQFL. The CDR3 nucleotides read TGCGCCAGCAGCCAAGACCGGCCCGGGACTAGAATATACAATGAGCAGTTCTTA.

This clonotype was counted at least ten times. This sequence joins TRBV5-8 and TRBJ1-3, with unresolved D. Germline CDR1 and CDR2: SGHTS and YDEGEE. The length of the CDR3 is 13 residues. With 4 bases removed from V and 4 bases from J, the gap between germline ends came to 9 bases. In DNA, the CDR3 is TGTGCCAGCAGCCCTGTCTCAGGAAACACCATATATTTT. Amino acid sequence: CASSPVSGNTIYF.

The chain recombines TRBV7-9 with TRBJ2-4, with TRBD2 identical over 7 bases. Trimming at V came to 5 bases and at J to 1 base, leaving 11 bases not matched to a gene. Germline loops: CDR1 SEHNR, CDR2 FQNEAQ (reference sequence). This CDR3 has 17 amino acids. The CDR3 here is CASSGGREEGAKNIQYF. The CDR3 region has the DNA TGTGCCAGCAGCGGGGGGAGGGAGGAAGGGGCCAAAAACATTCAGTACTTC.

This rearrangement joins TRBV20-1 to TRBJ2-7; D may be TRBD1 (6 bases). CDR1 and CDR2 from the germline V gene are DFQATT and SNEGSKA (reference sequence). The CDR3 covers 12 residues. Between the trimmed V and J ends, which lost 6 bases and 4 bases, there was a span of 13 bases. The CDR3 spells CSAPGTKYEQYF. The CDR3, as DNA: TGCAGTGCCCCCGGGACAAAATACGAGCAGTACTTC.

This clonotype was detected many times. The V and J genes are TRBV6-5 and TRBJ2-7; D may be TRBD2 (5 bases). Looked up from germline, CDR1 is MNHEY and CDR2 is SVGAGI. V gave up 2 bases and J gave up 5 bases, with 16 bases separating them. The CDR3 length is 15 residues. CDR3 region: CASSYQGGWENEQYF. The CDR3 DNA sequence: TGTGCCAGCAGTTACCAAGGAGGATGGGAAAACGAGCAGTACTTC.

This clonotype was detected ten times or more. The CDR3 DNA sequence: TGTGCCAGCAGGCCAGACAGGGGCGCCTCCTACGAGCAGTACTTC. Its translation: CASRPDRGASYEQYF. This chain connects TRBV6-1 to TRBJ2-7; 8 nucleotides match TRBD1. With 6 bases clipped from V and 0 bases from J, the junction kept 7 bases outside the gene matches. This CDR3 has 15 residues. The germline V gene has CDR1 MNHNS and CDR2 SASEGT.

At least ten counts were recorded for this clonotype. This sequence joins TRBV6-5 and TRBJ1-4; D gene uncertain. This CDR3 has 14 residues. The V end was cut by 4 bases, the J end by 5 bases, with 11 bases between. Germline CDR1 and CDR2: MNHEY and SVGAGI. As DNA, the CDR3 is TGTGCCAGCAGTTCACAAGCACCGAATGAAAAACTGTTTTTT. This sequence encodes CASSSQAPNEKLFF.

This clonotype was counted at least ten times. The chain has TRBV4-2 and TRBJ2-1; tentatively, D is TRBD2 (7 bases). Germline CDR1 LGHNA, CDR2 YNFKEQ. This CDR3 is built from 16 residues. Trimming shortened V by 11 bases and J by 4 bases, and 24 bases separated the two germline ends. The CDR3: CAVAGAGDGDYNEQFF. In DNA, the CDR3 is TGTGCCGTTGCGGGGGCGGGGGACGGCGATTACAATGAGCAGTTCTTC.

This clonotype came up a few times. V gene TRBV6-5 combines with J gene TRBJ2-1; no clear D. Germline values: CDR1 MNHEY, CDR2 SVGAGI. The CDR3 has 20 amino acids. Trimming left V 6 bases short and J 0 bases short, with 27 bases between. CDR3: CASSSWASLSKTISYNEQFF. The CDR3 region has the DNA TGTGCCAGCAGCTCGTGGGCCTCACTCTCAAAAACAATCTCCTACAATGAGCAGTTCTTC.

This clonotype was seen only a few times. The J gene is TRBJ1-1, the V gene TRBV11-1; D is possibly TRBD1 (6 bases). The CDR3 consists of 15 residues. Trimming removed 5 bases from V and 3 bases from J, with 16 bases in between. Germline loops: CDR1 SGHAT, CDR2 FQDESV (reference sequence). The CDR3 sequence is CASSPGTRRDTEAFF. The CDR3 nucleotides read TGTGCCAGCAGCCCTGGGACACGTAGGGACACTGAAGCTTTCTTT.

The CDR3 sequence is CASSQGGAGQGAREQYF. The CDR3 coding sequence is TGCGCCAGCAGCCAAGGGGGGGCGGGACAGGGGGCGAGGGAGCAGTACTTC. The chain couples TRBV4-3 to TRBJ2-7, with TRBD1 identical over 12 bases. The V gene's germline CDR1 is LGHNA and CDR2 YSLEER. This CDR3 has 17 residues. V lost 1 base to trimming and J lost 7 bases; unmatched junction nucleotides: 11.